In its sample, the clone carrying this T cell receptor beta chain was seen once. Germline assignment: CDR1 MDHEN and CDR2 SYDVKM. The CDR3 runs 12 residues. Trimming took off 10 bases at V and 10 bases at J, with 14 bases between the two ends. The data were produced by immunoSEQ multiplex PCR, yet TCRdb's version contains in-frame clones alone and is incomplete. In the table there are approximately 250,000 clones, less than 90% of which are singletons. This sample was taken from a study of blood T cell repertoires in COVID-19. Overall study context: The study drew acute and convalescent COVID-19 samples from the United States, Italy and Spain.

This chain uses TRBV28 with TRBJ1-6; D is perhaps TRBD1 (6 bases). This receptor was taken from a man aged 60-69 years who had recovered from COVID-19. Material for sequencing was peripheral blood. The CDR3 protein is CAISPGGSPLHF. The CDR3, as DNA: TGTGCCATTAGCCCGGGGGGCTCACCCCTCCACTTT.